This is a list of T cell receptor beta chains from one sample in a study of OX40 agonist ivuxolimab in advanced cancers. Profiling relied on immunoSEQ multiplex PCR, and the TCRdb table lists in-frame clones only, not all of them. The sample includes 50,000 to 60,000 clones, roughly nine tenths seen only once; the top ten take approximately 6.8%. Sequences were derived from CD4+ or CD8+ T cells sorted from blood, sampled in a trial of the OX40 agonist ivuxolimab. All receptors come from an adult with an advanced solid tumor such as melanoma, head and neck, liver or kidney cancer. Each CDR3 is given with its conserved first and last residue.

v_call,j_call,cdr3_aa
TRBV5-6,TRBJ2-5,CASSEIQGAGVETQYF
TRBV6-1,TRBJ1-5,CATGLRQGNQPQHF
TRBV11-2,TRBJ2-7,CASRLDREKPYEQYF
TRBV5-1,TRBJ1-3,CASSLAPTGGALGNTIYF
TRBV30,TRBJ1-2,CAWTRTAYGYTF
TRBV5-4,TRBJ2-1,CASRGYGKKSYNEQFF
TRBV27,TRBJ2-2,CASSFQGGELFF
TRBV19,TRBJ1-5,CASSIVAGGNQPQHF
TRBV9,TRBJ2-5,CASSVGGRAGGRETQYF
TRBV19,TRBJ1-6,CASSIYHGQPAINLHF
TRBV15,TRBJ1-3,CATSRGEGVRNTIYF
TRBV7-3,TRBJ2-3,CASSRIAGGGDTQYF
TRBV5-1,TRBJ1-1,CASSEEILNTEAFF
TRBV6-4,TRBJ2-5,CASSDSIKRGSRGTQYF
TRBV21-1,TRBJ1-1,CASSKGGTGAFPILNTEAFF
TRBV5-6,TRBJ1-2,CASSFRDRSYYGYTF
TRBV30,TRBJ2-7,CAWRPRDRREQYF
TRBV6-1,TRBJ1-5,CASSLKISNQPQHF
TRBV7-9,TRBJ2-3,CASSEGLNTDTQYF
TRBV14,TRBJ1-1,CASSQAGGGTEAFF
TRBV6-1,TRBJ1-2,CASSERGFYGYTF
TRBV6-6,TRBJ2-1,CASSYSSKEQFF
TRBV4-1,TRBJ1-3,CASSQSRLRDRGSNGNTIYF
TRBV30,TRBJ1-1,CAWSGGIDRGRNTEAFF
TRBV19,TRBJ2-7,CASSIPGGRPYF